Listed here is a single TCR beta chain. Here immunoSEQ multiplex PCR was the method, and the copy in TCRdb shows in-frame clones only, minus some. The data contain 350,000 to 450,000 clones, over 75% of them seen just once; the ten biggest clones take up about 3%. This sample is part of a study of Ad26.COV2.S vaccination and SARS-CoV-2 variants. Treatment here: 15 to 20 received Ad26.COV2.S at low or high dose, single or two shots; roughly 5 received placebo; per-sample allocation not given. Specimen acquisition occurred on day 63 following the initial vaccine or placebo injection. The germline gives CDR1 SGDLS, CDR2 YYNGEE. This CDR3 has 11 residues. V lost 3 bases and J 5 bases, leaving 5 bases between the germline ends.

This TCR came from a person aged 18-60 years who received the Ad26.COV2.S COVID-19 vaccine or a placebo. The sequenced sample was peripheral blood, obtained in a trial of Ad26.COV2.S vaccine versus placebo. J is TRBJ1-1 and V is TRBV9, with no clear D. CDR3 sequence (DNA): TGTGCCAGCAGCGGAGGGACTGAAGCTTTCTTT. Its protein product is CASSGGTEAFF.